This TCR beta chain derives from a study of T cells after posttransplantation cyclophosphamide. To note about this clone: What it binds is not known.

Study conclusions and caveats: TRB overlap between skin or GI tissue T cells and blood was limited. Later blood repertoires were often dominated by clones from the donor CD8+ memory compartment.

Only in-frame clones appear in the TCRdb table, and some are missing; sequencing was by immunoSEQ multiplex PCR. The data show approximately 47,000 clones, with around 94% seen just once and around 2.9% held by the top ten. The trim removed 4 bases at V and 6 bases at J, leaving 5 bases unmatched. The germline CDR1 and CDR2 sequences are SGDLS and YYNGEE. This CDR3 region has 14 residues. The rearrangement uses TRBV9 and TRBJ2-2, with TRBD1 matching 8 bases. This TCR derives from a woman in her fifties or sixties in good health and a related stem cell transplant donor. Sequencing was done on a sample of PBMCs. The CDR3 DNA reads TGTGCCAGCAGCCTCCGGACAGGGCCCGGGGAGCTGTTTTTT. Protein sequence: CASSLRTGPGELFF.